This TCR beta chain comes out of a study of T cell changes during pregnancy in multiple sclerosis. The repertoire was sequenced with immunoSEQ multiplex PCR; TCRdb's copy has only in-frame clones and lacks some. The table lists some 40,000 clones, 92% of them singletons. V lost 4 bases and J 8 bases, leaving 5 bases between the germline ends. There are 10 residues in the CDR3. The V gene's germline CDR1 is MNHNS and CDR2 SASEGT. The receptor was derived from a female donor with multiple sclerosis, enrolled in a pregnancy study. The chain joins TRBV6-1 to TRBJ1-1, with unresolved D. Material: CD4+ T cells from peripheral blood mononuclear cells, obtained in the third trimester of pregnancy. CDR3 bases: TGTGCCAGCAGTGTAACAGAAGCTTTCTTT. It specifies CASSVTEAFF.